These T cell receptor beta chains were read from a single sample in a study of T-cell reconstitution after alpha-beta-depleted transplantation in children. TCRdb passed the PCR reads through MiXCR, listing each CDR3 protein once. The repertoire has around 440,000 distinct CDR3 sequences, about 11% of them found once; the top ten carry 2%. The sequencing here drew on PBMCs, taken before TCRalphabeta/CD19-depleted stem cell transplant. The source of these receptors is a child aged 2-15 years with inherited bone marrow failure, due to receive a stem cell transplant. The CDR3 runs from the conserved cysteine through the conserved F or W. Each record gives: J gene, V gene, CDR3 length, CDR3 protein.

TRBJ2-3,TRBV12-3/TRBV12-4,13,CASSKSDADTQYF
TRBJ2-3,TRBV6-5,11,CASTERYTQYF
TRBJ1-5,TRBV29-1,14,CSAKDLRRNQPQHF
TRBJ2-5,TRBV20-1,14,CSARVTGGRETQYF
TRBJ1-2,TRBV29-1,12,CSVDRHYYGYTF
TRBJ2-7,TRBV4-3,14,CASSQDNWNYEQYF
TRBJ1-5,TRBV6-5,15,CASSYFGEAGQPQHF
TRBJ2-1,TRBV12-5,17,CASGQLKSAGGRNEQFF
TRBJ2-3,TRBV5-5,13,CASSYDTTDTQYF
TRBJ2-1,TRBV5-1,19,CASSLEGGDPGLLTHEQFF
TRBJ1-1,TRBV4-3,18,CASSQLTGDPYLDTEAFF
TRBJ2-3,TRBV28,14,CASSPWPSTDTQYF
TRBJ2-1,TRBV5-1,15,CASSLLAVLAGEQFF
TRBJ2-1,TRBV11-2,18,CASTNTGTSGQSYNEQFF
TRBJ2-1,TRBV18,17,CASSQPVAERWNNEQFF
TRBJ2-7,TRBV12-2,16,CASRLAGQIIPYEQYF
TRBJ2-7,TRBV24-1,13,CATSETGSYEQYF
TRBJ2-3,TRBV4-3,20,CASSQKLAGGPEALGGTQYF
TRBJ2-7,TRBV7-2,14,CASSVSAFSYEQYF
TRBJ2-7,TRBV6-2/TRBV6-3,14,CASSYVSGRDEQYF
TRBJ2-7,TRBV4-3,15,CASSQGPGKSYEQYF
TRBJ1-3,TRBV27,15,CASSLSAVPGNTIYF